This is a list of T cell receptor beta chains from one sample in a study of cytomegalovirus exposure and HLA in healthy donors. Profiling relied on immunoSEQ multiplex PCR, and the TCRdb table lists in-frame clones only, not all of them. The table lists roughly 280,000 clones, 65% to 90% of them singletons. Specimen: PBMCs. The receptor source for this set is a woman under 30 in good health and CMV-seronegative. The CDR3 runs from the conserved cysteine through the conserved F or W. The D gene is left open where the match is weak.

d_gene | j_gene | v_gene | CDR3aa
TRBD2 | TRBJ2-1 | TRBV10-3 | CAISEASGGPYNEQFF
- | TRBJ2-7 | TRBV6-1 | CASSEGGRAPYEQYF
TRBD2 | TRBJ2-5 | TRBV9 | CASSPLGLAGAMGPETQYF
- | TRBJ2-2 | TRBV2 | CASREGPNTGELFF
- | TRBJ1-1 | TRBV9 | CASRGSMNTEAFF
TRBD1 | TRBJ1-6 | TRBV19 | CASSFGQGNSPLHF
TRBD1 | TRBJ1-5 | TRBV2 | CASNPGQGNQPQHF
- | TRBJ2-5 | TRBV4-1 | CASSQGAGTGETQYF
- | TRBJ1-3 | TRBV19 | CASSITGIGDSGNTIYF
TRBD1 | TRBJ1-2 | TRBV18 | CASSQSGQDRFYGYTF
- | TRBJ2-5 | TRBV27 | CASSSIQGPLHETQYF
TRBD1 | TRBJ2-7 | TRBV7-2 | CASSLGDSYEQYF
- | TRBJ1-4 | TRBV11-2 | CASSLGVTSNEKLFF
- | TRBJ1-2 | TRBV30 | CAWKQASNYGYTF
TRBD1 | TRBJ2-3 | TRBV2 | CASRNGQGKADTQYF
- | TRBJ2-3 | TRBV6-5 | CASSYPGGDTQYF
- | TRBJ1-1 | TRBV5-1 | CASSLIVRSEATEAFF
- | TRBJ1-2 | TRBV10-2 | CASEAAPGGGYTF
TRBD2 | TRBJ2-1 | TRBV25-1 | CASSESASGLYNEQFF
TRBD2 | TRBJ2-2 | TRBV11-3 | CASSRQGSGGQEELFF
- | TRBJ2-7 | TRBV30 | CAWSGQDSPEYF
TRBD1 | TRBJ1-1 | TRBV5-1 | CASSRDRGRTEAFF
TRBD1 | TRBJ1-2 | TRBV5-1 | CASSPGDRNYGYTF
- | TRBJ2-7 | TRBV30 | CAYSRGDHSYEQYF
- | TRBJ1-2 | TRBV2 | CASREWETSYGYTF
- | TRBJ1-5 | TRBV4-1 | CASSQSWAGQPQHF
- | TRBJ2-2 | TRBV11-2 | CASSPKFTGELFF
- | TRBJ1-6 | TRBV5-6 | CASSSRQASYNSPLHF
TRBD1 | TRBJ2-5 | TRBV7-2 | CASSSRGLETQYF
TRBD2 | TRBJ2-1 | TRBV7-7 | CASSSGGTHNEQFF
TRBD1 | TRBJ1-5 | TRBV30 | CAWSPFLGTGSNQPQHF
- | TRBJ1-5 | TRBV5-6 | CASSLSPNSNQPQHF
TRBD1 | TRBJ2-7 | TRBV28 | CASSLWGQGAEEQYF
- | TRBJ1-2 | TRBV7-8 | CASSLASTGEVNYGYTF
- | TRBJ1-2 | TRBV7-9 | CASSLGSVVYGYTF
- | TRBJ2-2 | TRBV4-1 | CASSQVGGSTGELFF
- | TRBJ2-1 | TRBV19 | CASSIVARGFGNEQFF
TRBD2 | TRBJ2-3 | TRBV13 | CASSPPGGDTDTQYF
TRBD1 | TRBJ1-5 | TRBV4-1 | CASSPGQGSNQPQHF
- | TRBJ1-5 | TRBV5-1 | CASSRVPNQPQHF
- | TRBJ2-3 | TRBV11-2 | CASSPKMNGDTQYF
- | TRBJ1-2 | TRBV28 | CASSVHDYGYTF
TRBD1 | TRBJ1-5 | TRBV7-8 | CASSLRTQGQGYANQPQHF
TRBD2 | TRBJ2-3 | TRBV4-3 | CASSQEIAGVHKGAQYF
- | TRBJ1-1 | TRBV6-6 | CASSYSADMNTEAFF
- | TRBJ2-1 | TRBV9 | CASSYQGSSYNEQFF
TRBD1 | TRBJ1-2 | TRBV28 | CASSLGTGANYGYTF
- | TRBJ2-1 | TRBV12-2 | CASRARLAGACNEQFF
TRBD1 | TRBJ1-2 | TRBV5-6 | CASSSTPGTGVGGYTF
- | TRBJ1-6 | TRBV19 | CASSTGNSPLHF
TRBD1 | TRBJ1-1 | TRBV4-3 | CASSQEGTVEAFF
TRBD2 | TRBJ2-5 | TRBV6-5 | CASRGEGLAGETQYF
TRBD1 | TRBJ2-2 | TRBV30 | CANSGTVNTGELFF
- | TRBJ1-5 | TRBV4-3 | CASSQGAFSNQPQHF